The 17 T cell receptor beta chains below come from one sample, sequenced in a study of T cells in Graves' hyperthyroidism and ophthalmopathy. Amplified TCR beta CDR3 regions derived from RNA transcripts. The HTBI primer set served for first-round RT-PCR of the TCR CDR3. TCRdb independently ran MiXCR on the multiplex PCR reads; one entry per CDR3 protein. The data contain fewer than 550,000 distinct CDR3 sequences, less than 20% of them singletons. The sequencing input was blood. Receptors were obtained from a woman aged 18-29 years with Graves' hyperthyroidism.

This clonotype was seen many times. V and J are TRBV20-1 and TRBJ2-1, with 9 nucleotides matching TRBD2. With 6 bases clipped from V and 1 base from J, the junction kept 13 bases outside the gene matches. The CDR3 loop spans 17 amino acids. Germline V CDR1 and CDR2: DFQATT, SNEGSKA (reference sequence). CDR3 bases: TGCAGTGCCCCGGTAGCGGGAGTGACTTTTTCCTACAATGAGCAGTTCTTC. Amino acid sequence: CSAPVAGVTFSYNEQFF.

This clonotype was seen ten or more times. V usage is TRBV2 and J usage is TRBJ1-3; no firm D call. CDR3 length equals 15 residues. Trimming pared 5 bases from V and 3 bases from J, leaving 14 bases between. The germline gives CDR1 SNHLY, CDR2 FYNNEI. The CDR3 loop reads CASSQHHRGGNTIYF. As DNA, the CDR3 is TGTGCCAGCAGTCAACACCATCGAGGTGGAAACACCATATATTTT.

In this sample, this clonotype turned up many times. The rearrangement links TRBV3-1 to TRBJ2-7, with 7 bases fitting TRBD1. V lost 0 bases to trimming and J lost 1 base; unmatched junction nucleotides: 3. Germline V CDR1 and CDR2: LGHDT, YNNKEL (reference sequence). The CDR3 loop spans 15 amino acids. In nucleotides, the CDR3 is TGTGCCAGCAGCCAAGACTGGACAGGATCCTACGAGCAGTACTTC. Protein: CASSQDWTGSYEQYF.

CDR3 in amino acids: CASSKRHDTAEAFF. CDR3 coding DNA: TGTGCCAGTAGTAAACGCCACGATACCGCTGAAGCTTTCTTT. The chain recombines TRBV19 with TRBJ1-1; no firm D call. Germline CDR1 reads LNHDA; CDR2 reads SQIVND (reference sequence). V gave up 4 bases and J gave up 6 bases, with 15 bases separating them. The length of the CDR3 is 14 residues.

This clonotype was picked up many times. The chain combines TRBV7-6 with TRBJ2-5, with TRBD1 matching over 7 bases. In germline, CDR1 is SGHVS, CDR2 FNYEAQ. The CDR3 is 15 amino acids. Germline trimming cut 1 base from V and 2 bases from J; bases unmatched to any gene: 4. Written as DNA, the CDR3 is TGTGCCAGCAGCTTAGTGGACAGGAGGCAAGAGACCCAGTACTTC. The encoded protein is CASSLVDRRQETQYF.

The genes are TRBV20-1 and TRBJ1-4; D is possibly TRBD1 (5 bases). The CDR3 runs 12 residues. V was clipped by 2 bases and J by 7 bases, with 8 bases between them. Looked up from germline, CDR1 is DFQATT and CDR2 is SNEGSKA (reference sequence). This CDR3 reads CSARYGGEKLFF. The CDR3, as DNA: TGCAGTGCTAGATACGGGGGTGAAAAACTGTTTTTT.

This clonotype came up many times. This chain links TRBV9 with TRBJ1-1, with D uncertain. The CDR3 has 16 residues. The V end lost 0 bases, the J end lost 0 bases, and 12 bases lay between the germline ends. Germline CDR1 and CDR2: SGDLS and YYNGEE. CDR3 sequence reads: CASSVAGNGLNTEAFF. CDR3 bases: TGTGCCAGCAGCGTAGCTGGTAACGGGTTGAACACTGAAGCTTTCTTT.

This chain connects TRBV18 to TRBJ2-7; TRBD1 agrees at 7 bases. Germline CDR1 is KGHSH and CDR2 is LQKENI. The CDR3 has 15 amino acids. The V gene end was trimmed by 2 bases and the J gene end by 4 bases; junction bases not matched to a gene: 8. The CDR3: CASSPGPGQIYEQYF. The DNA of the CDR3 is TGTGCCAGCTCACCAGGGCCGGGACAGATATACGAGCAGTACTTC.

This clonotype was detected many times. This sequence joins TRBV3-1 and TRBJ2-1, with D uncertain. Trimming cost V 4 bases and J 3 bases, with 7 bases left between them. The germline V gene has CDR1 LGHDT and CDR2 YNNKEL (reference sequence). This CDR3 is 13 amino acids long. The CDR3 spells CASSPTFYNEQFF. The CDR3 nucleotides are TGTGCCAGCAGCCCTACCTTCTACAATGAGCAGTTCTTC.

This clonotype occurred a few times. This chain connects TRBV20-1 to TRBJ1-5; no clear D. Trimming cost V 3 bases and J 4 bases, with 13 bases left between them. The CDR3 is made up of 14 amino acids. CDR1 and CDR2 (germline): DFQATT, SNEGSKA (reference sequence). The CDR3 loop reads CSASKGMENQPQHF. The CDR3 region has the DNA TGCAGTGCTAGTAAAGGGATGGAGAATCAGCCCCAGCATTTT.

The chain couples TRBV25-1 to TRBJ2-7; D remains unclear. CDR1 is MGHDK, CDR2 SYGVNS, per germline. Between the trimmed V and J ends, which lost 1 base and 2 bases, there was a span of 24 bases. This CDR3 region has 19 residues. CDR3 sequence: CASSESPGPPSGTPYEQYF. The CDR3 region has the DNA TGTGCCAGCAGTGAATCCCCAGGACCCCCCTCAGGTACCCCCTACGAGCAGTACTTC.

Only a few counts were recorded for this clonotype. V gene TRBV19 combines with J gene TRBJ1-2; D might be TRBD1 (6 bases). This CDR3 comprises 15 residues. From germline, CDR1 is LNHDA and CDR2 SQIVND (reference sequence). Trimming removed 0 bases from V and 3 bases from J, with 11 bases in between. The CDR3 region has the DNA TGTGCCAGTAGTATAGAGCAGGGGACCTACTATGGCTACACCTTC. Translation: CASSIEQGTYYGYTF.

This clonotype has only a few counts. V usage is TRBV18 and J usage is TRBJ2-2, with D unclear. Germline loops: CDR1 KGHSH, CDR2 LQKENI. Deletions cut 2 bases from V and 3 bases from J, with 7 bases between. The CDR3 runs to 14 residues. The CDR3 loop reads CASSPFQDTGELFF. The DNA of the CDR3 is TGTGCCAGCTCACCATTTCAAGACACCGGGGAGCTGTTTTTT.

This clonotype was seen at least ten times. The chain combines TRBV6-1 with TRBJ1-1; D possibly corresponds to TRBD1 (5 bases). CDR1 and CDR2 (germline): MNHNS, SASEGT. V lost 5 bases and J 1 base, leaving 17 bases between the germline ends. This CDR3 spans 16 amino acids. CDR3 sequence (DNA): TGTGCCAGCAGTTTTGGGGGATCGGATAGGAACACTGAAGCTTTCTTT. It yields the protein CASSFGGSDRNTEAFF.

The chain couples TRBV2 to TRBJ1-1, with D possibly matching TRBD1 (5 bases). This CDR3 has 14 amino acids. V was pared by 6 bases and J by 5 bases, with 16 bases between. CDR1 SNHLY and CDR2 FYNNEI come from the germline V gene. The CDR3 nucleotides are TGTGCCAGCAGAGTCTACGGCGGGGGAACTGAAGCTTTCTTT. This encodes CASRVYGGGTEAFF.

This clonotype was counted ten times or more. The chain combines TRBV5-5 with TRBJ1-2; D perhaps matches TRBD1 (5 bases). This CDR3 is 14 amino acids long. Looked up from germline, CDR1 is SGHKS and CDR2 is YYEKEE (reference sequence). V was shortened by 4 bases and J by 6 bases, with 16 bases between the two germline ends. In nucleotides, the CDR3 is TGTGCCAGCAGCGCGGGACTGGGCCGGGATGGCTACACCTTC. Its protein is CASSAGLGRDGYTF. The full variable domain, in which reference TRBV5-5 and TRBJ1-2 provide the parts outside the CDR3, is DAGVTQSPTHLIKTRGQQVTLRCSPISGHKSVSWYQQVLGQGPQFIFQYYEKEERGRGNFPDRFSARQFPNYSSELNVNALLLGDSALYLCASSAGLGRDGYTFGSGTRLTVV.

This clonotype was seen only a few times. V and J are TRBV3-1 and TRBJ2-1; 13 bases are shared with TRBD2. This CDR3 region has 15 residues. V shed 5 bases, J shed 8 bases, and the junction held 6 bases outside the gene matches. CDR1 LGHDT and CDR2 YNNKEL come from the germline V gene (reference sequence). The CDR3 is CASSKLAGGVYEQFF. CDR3 in DNA: TGTGCCAGCAGCAAACTAGCGGGAGGGGTCTATGAGCAGTTCTTC.